Sequencing of this T cell receptor (beta chain) was carried out in a study of identical twins. TCRdb used MiXCR to reprocess the 5' RACE reads, holding one entry per CDR3 protein. The sample yields 690,000 or so distinct CDR3 sequences, 8.5% to 9.5% seen once. Study-wide points: In beta out-of-frame sequences, the excess sharing between twins was weaker.

Germline assignment: CDR1 MDHEN and CDR2 SYDVKM. The CDR3 consists of 19 residues. Trimming removed 2 bases from V and 0 bases from J; junction bases left unmatched: 16. To note about this clonotype: Antigen specificity is unknown.

These data also formed part of another study, on yellow fever vaccine responses in identical twins.

This TCR was recovered from a woman under 30 in good health. The sample consisted of PBMCs. The chain carries TRBV28 and TRBJ2-7; 7 bases map to TRBD1. The CDR3 DNA reads TGTGCCAGCAGTTTAGAGAGGACAGGTCTTTACTCGAGCTCCTACGAGCAGTACTTC. Amino acid sequence: CASSLERTGLYSSSYEQYF. Drawing the rest from reference TRBV28 and TRBJ2-7, the complete variable domain is DVKVTQSSRYLVKRTGEKVFLECVQDMDHENMFWYRQDPGLGLRLIYFSYDVKMKEKGDIPEGYSVSREKKERFSLILESASTNQTSMYLCASSLERTGLYSSSYEQYFGPGTRLTVT.